This TCR beta chain was sequenced during a study of a mutant IDH1 vaccine in newly diagnosed glioma. On the study more broadly: Vaccinations were initiated 4-6 weeks following radiotherapy alone, or were given together with temozolomide cycles.

Time point described: week 47, end of study. The content of each vaccine dose was 300 ug of mutant IDH1 20-mer peptide, and topical imiquimod accompanied it. Donors had new WHO grade 3 or 4 IDH1-mutant, ATRX-lost astrocytomas. The germline V gene encodes CDR1 SGHRS and CDR2 YFSETQ. The CDR3 is 15 residues long. The V gene end was trimmed by 4 bases and the J gene end by 0 bases; junction bases not matched to a gene: 6. Assay: immunoSEQ multiplex PCR; the TCRdb copy retains only in-frame clones and omits some. The sample yields about 50,000 clones, over 70% seen once. A note on this clone: The antigen is not known.

This chain connects TRBV5-1 to TRBJ1-1, with 7 bases lining up with TRBD1. The sequence was collected from a man aged 50 to 60 with glioma. The source material was PBMCs, sampled from a glioma patient whose treatment included an IDH1 peptide vaccine. The CDR3: CASSRQGGMNTEAFF. The CDR3 region has the DNA TGCGCCAGCAGCCGCCAGGGGGGAATGAACACTGAAGCTTTCTTT.